The clone carrying this T cell receptor (beta chain) was detected many times. What it binds is unknown. The sample originates from a study of identical twins. Study-wide findings and caveats: Out-of-frame alpha sequences shared between twins exhibited an excess of low generation probability. Memory repertoires lacked the insertion deficit that abundant cord blood beta clonotypes showed.

CDR1 is SGHRS, CDR2 YFSETQ, per germline. The length of the CDR3 is 15 residues. The V segment lost 2 bases and the J segment 5 bases; nucleotides outside the gene matches: 4. cDNA carried unique molecular identifiers, and a universal primer site was added by template switching. TCRdb processed the 5' RACE reads anew with MiXCR; each CDR3 protein has one entry. The top ten hold 1.9% of the sample, which has 200,000 to 250,000 distinct CDR3 sequences, 6% to 9% seen once. These data were likewise used in another study, on yellow fever vaccine responses in identical twins.

Sample: memory (CD45RO+) T cells sorted from blood. This TCR was recovered from a woman younger than 30 in good health. The chain links TRBV5-1 to TRBJ2-3, with TRBD1 identical over 11 bases. Here the CDR3 DNA reads TGCGCCAGCAGCTTCGGACAGGGGGCAGAAGATACGCAGTATTTT. Protein: CASSFGQGAEDTQYF.